These 24 T cell receptor beta chains share one sample of origin, sequenced in a study of T cell repertoires in cytomegalovirus infection. TCRdb used MiXCR to reprocess the reads, holding one entry per CDR3 protein. Of some 130,000 distinct CDR3 sequences listed, roughly 32% are singletons. No antigen has been identified for these receptors. The specimen was CD8+ T cells from cultured PBMCs, collected from culture after CMV antigen stimulation. These receptors were taken from a human donor in good health (CMV status not recorded). Some clones in this sample may be carry-over from other donors' samples.

This clonotype was seen a few times. The chain has TRBV4-1 and TRBJ2-2; perhaps TRBD2 as D (5 bases). Germline-derived CDR1 and CDR2 are MGHRA and YSYEKL. The CDR3 is 16 residues long. Between the trimmed V and J ends, which lost 0 bases and 7 bases, there was a span of 15 bases. The CDR3 bases are TGCGCCAGCAGCCAAGAAGGGAGACCCGGGCGCGGGGAGCTGTTTTTT. Translated, it gives CASSQEGRPGRGELFF.

The chain recombines TRBV5-1 with TRBJ1-1; D remains ambiguous. Germline loops: CDR1 SGHRS, CDR2 YFSETQ. Trimming left V 0 bases short and J 2 bases short, with 11 bases between. The CDR3 extends over 15 amino acids. In nucleotides, the CDR3 is TGCGCCAGCAGCTTGGGGCCTCCTCAAAACACTGAAGCTTTCTTT. This gives the protein CASSLGPPQNTEAFF.

V usage is TRBV7-3 and J usage is TRBJ1-5, with D unclear. The V gene lost 0 bases and the J gene lost 11 bases, with 23 bases spanning the gap. CDR1 SGHTA and CDR2 FQGTGA come from the germline V gene. There are 17 residues in the CDR3. The CDR3 DNA reads TGTGCCAGCAGCTTAACCGCTGCACTCCTGGAGATCGGGGCCCAGCATTTT. Its protein product is CASSLTAALLEIGAQHF.

This rearrangement joins TRBV27 to TRBJ2-5, with D unclear. CDR3 length: 16 amino acids. Germline CDR1 is MNHEY and CDR2 is SMNVEV (reference sequence). V shed 0 bases and J shed 5 bases, with 16 bases lying between them. This CDR3 is CASSLSWGWPRETQYF. CDR3 nucleotides: TGTGCCAGCAGTTTATCGTGGGGATGGCCGAGGGAGACCCAGTACTTC.

This clonotype was detected a few times. The rearrangement links TRBV28 to TRBJ1-1; D possibly corresponds to TRBD1 (5 bases). The CDR3 length is 15 residues. The germline CDR1 and CDR2 sequences are MDHEN and SYDVKM. V was clipped by 5 bases and J by 9 bases, with 22 bases between them. CDR3 bases: TGTGCCAGCAGTCCGACGAACAGTGGGGCAATGAAAGCTTTCTTT. It codes for CASSPTNSGAMKAFF.

This chain joins TRBV6-2 or TRBV6-3 and TRBJ1-3; D may be TRBD1 (5 bases). The V end lost 8 bases, the J end lost 0 bases, and 14 bases lay between the germline ends. CDR3 length equals 15 residues. Germline CDR1 MNHEY, CDR2 SVGEGT. In DNA, the CDR3 is TGTGCCAGCTGCCGGGACGGAAGCTCTGGAAACACCATATATTTT. The encoded protein is CASCRDGSSGNTIYF.

On this clonotype itself: A much bigger clone sits one base away, suggesting this may be a read error. Given the absence of the conserved phenylalanine or tryptophan at the CDR3 end, a read error is likely. The J gene is TRBJ1-3, the V gene TRBV7-9; 7 bases map to TRBD1. The CDR3 has 18 residues. J was trimmed by 0 bases and V by 6 bases; bases with no gene match: 14. Germline-derived CDR1 and CDR2 are SEHNR and FQNEAQ (reference sequence). DNA of the CDR3: TGTGCCAGCAGTCATTCCGACCTACAGGGGAGCTCTGGAAACACCATATATGTT. It yields the protein CASSHSDLQGSSGNTIYV.

The chain carries TRBV6-1 and TRBJ2-1, with TRBD2 identical over 11 bases. The CDR3 length is 17 residues. Germline V gives CDR1 MNHNS, CDR2 SASEGT. V trimming: 4 bases; J trimming: 6 bases; junction bases outside the gene matches: 11. The CDR3 nucleotides read TGTGCCAGCAGTGTCCCGGGGCTAGCGGGGGGCACCAATGAGCAGTTCTTC. Residues: CASSVPGLAGGTNEQFF.

The gene calls are TRBV15 and TRBJ2-1; tentatively, D is TRBD1 (5 bases). This CDR3 region has 15 residues. Looked up from germline, CDR1 is LNHNV and CDR2 is YYDKDF (reference sequence). Trimming shortened V by 6 bases and J by 4 bases, and 16 bases separated the two germline ends. The CDR3 loop reads CATRPQTDLYNEQFF. The DNA for the CDR3 is TGTGCCACCAGACCCCAGACAGACCTTTACAATGAGCAGTTCTTC.

This chain joins TRBV6-2 or TRBV6-3 and TRBJ2-7; a weak D match, TRBD2 (5 bases). Deletions cut 4 bases from V and 4 bases from J, with 8 bases between. Germline assignment: CDR1 MNHEY and CDR2 SVGEGT. There are 12 residues in the CDR3. In DNA form, the CDR3 reads TGTGCCAGCAGTTTCGAGGGATACGAGCAGTACTTC. Its translation: CASSFEGYEQYF.

This clonotype was seen ten or more times. The CDR3 protein is CASGDSAGGSYTF. The CDR3 DNA is TGTGCCAGCGGCGACTCGGCCGGGGGGAGCTACACCTTC. V gene TRBV4-2 combines with J gene TRBJ1-2; TRBD1 is a possible D gene (5 bases). There are 13 residues in the CDR3. V lost 8 bases to trimming and J lost 9 bases, with 19 bases between them. Germline V gene sequence: CDR1 LGHNA, CDR2 YNFKEQ.

The rearrangement joins TRBV15 to TRBJ2-1; D unclear. Germline-derived CDR1 and CDR2 are LNHNV and YYDKDF (reference sequence). The germline V and J ends were trimmed by 0 bases and 7 bases, with 10 bases remaining between them. This CDR3 contains 14 residues. This chain's CDR3 is CATSRERGWNEQFF. The CDR3 nucleotides are TGTGCCACCAGCAGAGAAAGAGGTTGGAATGAGCAGTTCTTC.

A remark on this clonotype: This may be a read error, as it is one base from a much larger clone. The chain couples TRBV19 to TRBJ1-5; perhaps TRBD1 as D (6 bases). CDR3 length: 14 amino acids. Germline V gene data show CDR1 as LNHDA and CDR2 as SQIVND (reference sequence). In DNA form, the CDR3 reads TGTACCAGTAGTTACCAGGGGTCTGTCGAGCCCCAGCATTTT. Its protein is CTSSYQGSVEPQHF.

This clonotype showed up just a few times. V and J are TRBV6-6 and TRBJ2-1; perhaps TRBD1 as D (5 bases). CDR1 is MNHNY, CDR2 SVGAGI, per germline (reference sequence). V was shortened by 2 bases and J by 4 bases, with 9 bases between the two germline ends. The CDR3 totals 14 residues. CDR3 amino acids: CASSYGAEYNEQFF. The CDR3 DNA reads as TGTGCCAGCAGTTACGGGGCGGAGTACAATGAGCAGTTCTTC.

The chain joins TRBV7-2 to TRBJ2-5; 9 positions match TRBD1. Germline V gives CDR1 SGHTA, CDR2 FQGNSA. After removal of 6 bases from V and 5 bases from J, the junction contained 7 bases not matched to a gene. The CDR3 length is 14 residues. The CDR3 DNA reads TGTGCCAGCAGTCCAACAGGGGGCGCGGAGACCCAGTACTTC. It translates to CASSPTGGAETQYF.

This chain links TRBV7-3 with TRBJ2-5; weak D call: TRBD2 (5 bases). CDR3 length: 12 residues. Per germline, CDR1 SGHTA and CDR2 FQGTGA. Trimming left V 6 bases short and J 5 bases short, with 10 bases between. DNA for the CDR3: TGTGCCAGCAGTCTCCCGGGGGAGACCCAGTACTTC. Translation: CASSLPGETQYF.

This clonotype was seen at least ten times. The chain is built from TRBV12-3 or TRBV12-4 and TRBJ1-5; 8 positions match TRBD1. The CDR3 runs to 14 residues. With 6 bases clipped from V and 6 bases from J, the junction kept 7 bases outside the gene matches. This chain's CDR3 is CASSPSGGFQPQHF. The CDR3 DNA reads TGTGCCAGCAGCCCCTCAGGGGGCTTTCAGCCCCAGCATTTT.

The chain combines TRBV5-6 with TRBJ2-5, with D possibly being TRBD1 (5 bases). The germline V gene encodes CDR1 SGHDT and CDR2 YYEEEE. V was pared by 0 bases and J by 5 bases, with 17 bases between. The CDR3 totals 16 residues. The CDR3 DNA reads TGTGCCAGCAGCTTGGAAGTCTCAGGGCCGCGGGAGACCCAGTACTTC. Translation gives CASSLEVSGPRETQYF. The full variable domain, completed using reference TRBV5-6 and TRBJ2-5, is DAGVTQSPTHLIKTRGQQVTLRCSPKSGHDTVSWYQQALGQGPQFIFQYYEEEERQRGNFPDRFSGHQFPNYSSELNVNALLLGDSALYLCASSLEVSGPRETQYFGPGTRLLVL.

CDR3 DNA sequence: TGTGCCAGCCTAGCGTTGAATACGCAGTATTTT. It is translated as CASLALNTQYF. The rearrangement joins TRBV27 to TRBJ2-3; a possible D gene is TRBD2 (6 bases). V was clipped by 8 bases and J by 7 bases, with 10 bases between them. The CDR3 totals 11 residues. Germline V CDR1 and CDR2: MNHEY, SMNVEV (reference sequence).

Many counts were recorded for this clonotype. The V and J genes are TRBV4-1 and TRBJ2-1, with TRBD1 as a possible D gene (5 bases). The CDR3 runs to 13 residues. Trimming stripped 1 base from V and 10 bases from J, with 11 bases between. The germline V gene encodes CDR1 MGHRA and CDR2 YSYEKL. CDR3 sequence reads: CASSQVGQREQFF. The CDR3 bases are TGCGCCAGCAGCCAAGTGGGGCAAAGGGAGCAGTTCTTC.

This clonotype was seen repeatedly, ten times or more. The CDR3: CASRDPPGNQPQHF. CDR3 DNA sequence: TGTGCCAGCAGGGACCCTCCGGGGAATCAGCCCCAGCATTTT. The chain combines TRBV28 with TRBJ1-5; D ambiguous. Between the trimmed V and J ends, which lost 6 bases and 4 bases, there was a span of 13 bases. Germline loops: CDR1 MDHEN, CDR2 SYDVKM. The CDR3 has 14 residues. The whole variable domain, filled in from reference TRBV28 and TRBJ1-5, reads DVKVTQSSRYLVKRTGEKVFLECVQDMDHENMFWYRQDPGLGLRLIYFSYDVKMKEKGDIPEGYSVSREKKERFSLILESASTNQTSMYLCASRDPPGNQPQHFGDGTRLSIL.

This clonotype was seen ten or more times. The chain has TRBV12-3 or TRBV12-4 and TRBJ1-2; 9 positions agree with TRBD1. The CDR3 is 12 residues long. J lost 9 bases, V lost 5 bases, and 4 bases had no gene match. CDR3 sequence: CASSLGTGCYTF. The DNA for the CDR3 is TGTGCCAGCAGTCTCGGGACAGGGTGCTACACCTTC.

The chain combines TRBV19 with TRBJ1-2; no definite D call. CDR1 is LNHDA and CDR2 is SQIVND in the germline V gene (reference sequence). This CDR3 spans 13 amino acids. The ends were cut back, 5 bases at V and 4 bases at J, with 11 bases in the middle. The CDR3 sequence: CASSPRTVYGYTF. The CDR3 bases are TGTGCCAGTAGTCCGCGGACGGTCTATGGCTACACCTTC. Filled out from reference TRBV19 and TRBJ1-2, the complete variable domain reads DGGITQSPKYLFRKEGQNVTLSCEQNLNHDAMYWYRQDPGQGLRLIYYSQIVNDFQKGDIAEGYSVSREKKESFPLTVTSAQKNPTAFYLCASSPRTVYGYTFGSGTRLTVV.

The chain uses TRBV20-1 and TRBJ1-5, with D uncertain. The CDR3 contains 15 residues. Trimming removed 2 bases from V and 0 bases from J, with 11 bases in between. Looked up from germline, CDR1 is DFQATT and CDR2 is SNEGSKA (reference sequence). Here the CDR3 DNA reads TGCAGTGCTAGAAGTCCAGGATATAGCAATCAGCCCCAGCATTTT. Translation: CSARSPGYSNQPQHF.